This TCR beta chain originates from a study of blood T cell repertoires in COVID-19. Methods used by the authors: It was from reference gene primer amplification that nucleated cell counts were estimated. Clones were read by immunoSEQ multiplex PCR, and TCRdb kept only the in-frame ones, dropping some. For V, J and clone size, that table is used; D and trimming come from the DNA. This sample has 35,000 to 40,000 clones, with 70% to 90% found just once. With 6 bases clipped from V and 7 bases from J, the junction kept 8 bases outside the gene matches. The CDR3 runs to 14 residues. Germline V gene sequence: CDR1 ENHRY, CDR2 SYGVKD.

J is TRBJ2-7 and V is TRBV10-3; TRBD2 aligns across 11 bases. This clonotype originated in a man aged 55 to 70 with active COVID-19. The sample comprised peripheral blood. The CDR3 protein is CAIRGTSGLREQYF. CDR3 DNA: TGTGCCATCAGGGGGACTAGCGGCCTACGGGAGCAGTACTTC.